The 2 T cell receptor beta chains in this list originate from one sample, sequenced in a study of T cells in Graves' hyperthyroidism and ophthalmopathy. Amplification yielded TCR beta CDR3 regions, with RNA transcripts as the source. TCR CDR3 regions were first amplified by RT-PCR with HTBI primers. TCRdb re-analysed the multiplex PCR reads in MiXCR, keeping a single row per CDR3 protein. The data contain 200,000 to 300,000 distinct CDR3 sequences, over 15% of them singletons. Sequencing input: blood. The receptors here all came from a woman aged 18-29 years with Graves' ophthalmopathy.

This clonotype was detected many times. The CDR3 region has the DNA TGTGCCAGCAGCCCCCGATTCACAGATACGCAGTATTTT. This codes for CASSPRFTDTQYF. V usage is TRBV7-9 and J usage is TRBJ2-3; no reliable D call. The CDR3 has 13 residues. V lost 5 bases and J 2 bases, leaving 8 bases between the germline ends. Germline values: CDR1 SEHNR, CDR2 FQNEAQ (reference sequence).

This clonotype was detected only a few times. This chain connects TRBV4-1 to TRBJ1-6; D is ambiguous. The CDR3 length is 16 residues. Looked up from germline, CDR1 is MGHRA and CDR2 is YSYEKL. The V end was cut by 1 base, the J end by 10 bases, with 17 bases between. CDR3 residues: CASSQAPGGVGSPLHF. The CDR3 nucleotides are TGCGCCAGCAGCCAAGCCCCGGGAGGTGTGGGGTCACCCCTCCACTTT.